This T cell receptor (beta chain) was documented in a study of blood T cell repertoires in COVID-19 (TCRdb year 2020). Concerning the study at large: Samples from collaborators originated in the United States, Italy and Spain and spanned both the acute and convalescent phases of COVID-19. The prospective study material was composed of cDNA or gDNA derived from T cells, B-cell-depleted T cells, or PBMCs. Subjects who had been exposed to COVID-19, were actively infected with it, or had recovered from it provided the deeply sampled blood TCRbeta repertoires that made up the dataset. Sample metadata almost always included a de-identified subject ID, COVID-19 status, age in years and sex. HLA class I and class II types, where available, came from metadata supplied by the sample provider rather than from assay-based typing. The samples were drawn from the first 160 participants of the ongoing ImmuneRACE study and from 950 to 1,500 subjects provided by 6 global collaborators. A freely available public database, intended as a resource for researchers studying the immune response to SARS-CoV-2, is where the repertoires were released. Points the paper makes about the study in general: How much clinical and demographic metadata was included differed by source and by participant, and the metadata was provided uncurated.

The immunoSEQ Assay, a bias-controlled multiplex PCR, was used to amplify TCRbeta CDR3 regions from genomic DNA. Per the original workflow: The number of nucleated cells in each sample was estimated from the amplification of reference gene primers within the assay. To quantify the absolute abundance of each unique TCRbeta CDR3 rearrangement, sequence reads were collapsed and filtered. For each sample, productive Simpson clonality was calculated by taking the square root of Simpson's diversity index across productive rearrangements. TCRdb carries this immuneACCESS record with in-frame sequences only. Its versions omit some clonotypes, under half of them owing to an unresolved V gene in the studies checked, with the rest unexplained. The V and J calls and clone size come from that table; D and trimming were worked out from the DNA. The sample profile shows over 90,000 clones; around 90% of them were found once. In total, the top ten clones hold 4% to 4.5% of the sample.

The germline V gene encodes CDR1 SGHRS and CDR2 YFSETQ. The CDR3 runs 15 residues from the cysteine to the phenylalanine. Just CDR3 DNA is preserved here, 45 bases in frame from base 1. The V end gives up 3 bases and the J end 7 bases, leaving 7 bases in the junction not matched to a gene. Each collaborating institution followed its own protocols to collect whole blood in K2EDTA tubes. Collaborator samples were shipped for TCRbeta analysis as frozen whole blood, isolated PBMCs, or DNA extracted from either sample type. A remark on this clone: It has no known antigen specificity. Base qualities were left out, and no much larger clone turns up one base away.

This TCR was recovered from a young man with acute or convalescent COVID-19. The sample taken for sequencing was peripheral blood. The chain is made from TRBV5-1 and TRBJ2-2; 9 nucleotides in the junction match TRBD1. Here is the DNA: TGCGCCAGCAGCTCTACACAGGGGGCAGGCGGGGAGCTGTTTTTT. Its translation reads: CASSSTQGAGGELFF.